The 28 T cell receptor beta chains listed next were all sequenced from one sample in a study of tumor-infiltrating lymphocytes in oesophageal squamous cell carcinoma (dated by TCRdb to the mid-2010s). Libraries came from PCR. TCRdb records Illumina HiSeq 2000 as the sequencer. TCRdb redid the processing of the public reads, applying fastp at Q25 and MiXCR, and retained in-frame beta chains. Rows with a matching CDR3 protein are joined into one entry that keeps the most common DNA and genes. This sample lists over 10,000 distinct CDR3 sequences; roughly 51% were detected once. The ten largest clones take up about 35% of the sample. The sequenced sample was esophageal tumor tissue. The receptors come from a male donor with esophageal squamous cell carcinoma.

This clonotype was recorded a few times. The rearrangement uses TRBV7-9 and TRBJ1-2, with 7 nucleotides matching TRBD1. The V and J ends lost 8 bases and 1 base, in that order; junction bases with no gene match: 7. Germline assignment: CDR1 SEHNR and CDR2 FQNEAQ (reference sequence). There are 14 residues in the CDR3. The CDR3 sequence is CASRPGGGNYGYTF. The CDR3, as DNA: TGTGCCAGCCGCCCAGGGGGGGGTAACTATGGCTACACCTTC.

This clonotype turned up a few times. A much larger clone differs from this one at a single base, so this may be a read error. J is TRBJ2-5 and V is TRBV7-6; weak D call: TRBD1 (6 bases). Trimming removed 4 bases at V and 11 bases at J, with 26 bases between. The CDR3 consists of 16 residues. Germline CDR1 and CDR2: SGHVS and FNYEAQ. CDR3 coding DNA: TGTGCCAGCAGCTCCTGGACAGTGAGCTCCTACAATGAGCAGTACTTC. As protein: CASSSWTVSSYNEQYF.

The chain has TRBV7-4 and TRBJ2-3; 9 bases match TRBD1. Germline V gives CDR1 SGHVT, CDR2 SQSDAQ. The CDR3 runs 15 residues. Trimming cost V 6 bases and J 14 bases; bases outside gene matches: 18. DNA of the CDR3: TGTGCCAGCAGATACGGACAGGGGTACACCGGGGAGCTGTATTTT. Translating gives CASRYGQGYTGELYF.

The chain combines TRBV7-3 with TRBJ2-3; 8 bases align to TRBD1. The CDR3 covers 17 residues. CDR1 and CDR2 from the germline V gene are SGHTA and FQGTGA. Trimming at V came to 1 base and at J to 2 bases, leaving 8 bases not matched to a gene. In DNA form, the CDR3 reads TGTGCCAGCAGCTTAAGCGTTCACAGGGGGTCCACAGATACGCAGTATTTT. As protein: CASSLSVHRGSTDTQYF.

This rearrangement joins TRBV25-1 to TRBJ2-4; the D call may be TRBD1 or TRBD2 (6 bases each). Germline V CDR1 and CDR2: MGHDK, SYGVNS. There are 17 residues in the CDR3. V lost 1 base, J lost 6 bases, and 19 bases lay in between. The CDR3 bases are TGTGCCAGCAGTGAATTGGAGGGCCGCAGGGGTCGAAACATTCAGTACTTC. It is translated as CASSELEGRRGRNIQYF.

This clonotype was observed a handful of times. This CDR3 reads CASSRTQGVAGARADTQYF. The CDR3 DNA reads TGTGCCAGCAGTAGGACTCAGGGGGTAGCGGGAGCTCGGGCAGATACGCAGTATTTT. The chain carries TRBV28 and TRBJ2-3; 9 positions match TRBD2. The trim removed 5 bases at V and 4 bases at J, leaving 19 bases unmatched. In germline, CDR1 is MDHEN, CDR2 SYDVKM. The CDR3 totals 19 residues.

CDR3 nucleotides: TGTGCCAGCAGCTTAACCAGCGGGGGGGAGGAGACCCAGTACTTC. It codes for CASSLTSGGEETQYF. The rearrangement joins TRBV11-3 to TRBJ2-5; TRBD2 matches 10 bases. The CDR3 covers 15 residues. V lost 2 bases, J lost 5 bases, and 5 bases stayed unmatched. Germline V gene lookup returns CDR1 SGHNT and CDR2 YENEEA.

This chain joins TRBV11-3 and TRBJ2-3; no reliable D call. V lost 5 bases and J lost 2, with 8 bases in between. The germline V gene has CDR1 SGHNT and CDR2 YENEEA. CDR3 size: 13 residues. The CDR3 here is CASSPTLTDTQYF. The CDR3 DNA reads TGTGCCAGCAGCCCGACCCTCACAGATACGCAGTATTTT.

The table lists this clonotype with many counts. The chain recombines TRBV5-4 with TRBJ2-3, with TRBD2 identical over 8 bases. The CDR3 extends over 14 amino acids. J gave up 2 bases and V 2 bases, and 1 base lay outside the gene matches. Per the germline V gene, CDR1 is SGHNT and CDR2 is YYREEE (reference sequence). CDR3 nucleotide sequence: TGTGCCAGCAGCTTACTAGCGGCCACAGATACGCAGTATTTT. It specifies CASSLLAATDTQYF.

This clonotype was seen repeatedly, ten times or more. The chain employs TRBV28 and TRBJ2-1, with 13 bases fitting TRBD2. This CDR3 is built from 17 residues. The trim removed 5 bases at V and 3 bases at J, leaving 7 bases unmatched. Germline V gene data show CDR1 as MDHEN and CDR2 as SYDVKM. The CDR3 DNA reads TGTGCCAGCAGTCCGGCGGGACTAGCGGGATTCTACAATGAGCAGTTCTTC. It encodes CASSPAGLAGFYNEQFF.

The genes are TRBV27 and TRBJ2-5; a weak D match, TRBD2 (5 bases). Trimming took off 3 bases at V and 4 bases at J, with 9 bases between the two ends. This CDR3 spans 13 amino acids. The germline V gene has CDR1 MNHEY and CDR2 SMNVEV (reference sequence). CDR3 in amino acids: CASSFGLGETQYF. The CDR3 DNA is TGTGCCAGCAGTTTCGGACTCGGAGAGACCCAGTACTTC.

This rearrangement joins TRBV6-1 to TRBJ2-5; D is uncertain. The DNA end is a closer match to TRBJ2-1, so the J assignment may be wrong. The CDR3 has 11 residues. The germline V gene encodes CDR1 MNHNS and CDR2 SASEGT. CDR3 loop: CASNRANEQFF. The CDR3, as DNA: TGTGCCAGCAATCGTGCGAATGAGCAGTTCTTC.

This clonotype has a single count. It is likely a read error, because the conserved phenylalanine at the end of the CDR3 is missing. It is unclear where the CDR3 begins or ends on the DNA, so no DNA is shown, and the CDR3 is as TCRdb lists it. V usage is TRBV11-2 and J usage is TRBJ2-6; the D call of TRBD1 is as the table states it, not checked on the DNA. The CDR3 adds up to 18 amino acids, both ends counted. Germline V gives CDR1 SGHAT, CDR2 FQNNGV. CDR3 region: CASSLGPAGGAYEQYFGA.

In this sample, this clonotype turned up once. The germline gene is not matched at one end of the junction; a read error may be the cause. The V call is TRBV7-2, the J call TRBJ1-6, with TRBD1 matching over 8 bases. The germline V gene encodes CDR1 SGHTA and CDR2 FQGNSA. CDR3 length: 14 amino acids. This chain's CDR3 is CASSPWTGSYEQYF. CDR3 DNA: TGTGCCAGCAGCCCCTGGACAGGGAGCTACGAGCAGTACTTT. Based on the CDR3 plus reference TRBV7-2 and TRBJ1-6, the full variable domain is GAGVSQSPSNKVTEKGKDVELRCDPISGHTALYWYRQSLGQGLEFLIYFQGNSAPDKSGLPSDRFSAERTGGSVSTLTIQRTQQEDSAVYLCASSPWTGSYEQYFGNGTRLTVT.

This clonotype was detected a few times. The V call is TRBV18, the J call TRBJ2-2, with D uncertain. CDR1 KGHSH and CDR2 LQKENI come from the germline V gene. There are 14 residues in the CDR3. V gave up 2 bases and J gave up 5 bases, with 9 bases separating them. CDR3 in DNA: TGTGCCAGCTCACCAGGGGAAAGGACCGGGGAGCTGTTTTTT. Translated, it gives CASSPGERTGELFF.

This clonotype was counted a few times. This chain connects TRBV28 to TRBJ1-2; D call uncertain. The ends were cut back, 5 bases at V and 4 bases at J, with 5 bases in the middle. The germline V gene encodes CDR1 MDHEN and CDR2 SYDVKM. This CDR3 contains 11 residues. Here the CDR3 reads CASSGPYGYTF. The CDR3 DNA follows: TGTGCCAGCAGTGGACCCTATGGCTACACCTTC.

V usage is TRBV6-2 or TRBV6-3 and J usage is TRBJ2-5; TRBD2 agrees at 13 bases. The J call may be in error: the DNA end matches TRBJ2-1 better. CDR3 length: 16 residues. Germline loops: CDR1 MNHEY, CDR2 SVGEGT. The CDR3 spells CASSYSGTSGDGEQFF. The CDR3 coding sequence is TGTGCCAGCAGTTACTCCGGGACTAGCGGGGATGGTGAGCAGTTCTTC.

The chain joins TRBV5-1 to TRBJ2-3; perhaps TRBD2 as D (5 bases). CDR1 is SGHRS and CDR2 is YFSETQ in the germline V gene. CDR3 length equals 14 residues. Trimming removed 4 bases from V and 2 bases from J, with 11 bases in between. The CDR3 is CASSPGSATDTQYF. The CDR3 DNA reads TGCGCCAGCAGCCCGGGATCGGCCACAGATACGCAGTATTTT.

This chain uses TRBV28 with TRBJ2-6; D is perhaps TRBD2 (6 bases). The DNA end is a closer match to TRBJ2-7, so the J assignment may be wrong. Germline V gives CDR1 MDHEN, CDR2 SYDVKM. The CDR3 consists of 12 residues. In nucleotides, the CDR3 is TGTGCCAGCAGTTCCTCTAGCGATGAGCAGTACTTC. This sequence encodes CASSSSSDEQYF.

V usage is TRBV7-6 and J usage is TRBJ2-7; D remains ambiguous. The assigned J gene may be wrong: the sequence end matches TRBJ2-1 better. The CDR3 totals 15 residues. Per germline, CDR1 SGHVS and CDR2 FNYEAQ. The CDR3 protein is CASSLRADRYNEQFF. Written as DNA, the CDR3 is TGTGCCAGCAGCTTAAGAGCAGACCGGTACAATGAGCAGTTCTTC.

The chain has TRBV12-3 or TRBV12-4 and TRBJ2-3; TRBD2 matches 7 bases. The trim removed 6 bases at V and 4 bases at J, leaving 7 bases unmatched. CDR3 length: 14 residues. The CDR3 loop reads CASRPVRGADTQYF. For the CDR3, the DNA is TGTGCCAGCAGGCCCGTCCGGGGGGCAGATACGCAGTATTTT.

The chain links TRBV7-2 to TRBJ2-1; tentatively, D is TRBD2 (6 bases). V was cut by 0 bases and J by 2 bases, with 8 bases left in between. The CDR3 runs 15 residues. Germline V lookup: CDR1 SGHTA, CDR2 FQGNSA. The CDR3 loop is CASSLASGAYNEQFF. In nucleotides, the CDR3 is TGTGCCAGCAGCTTAGCTAGCGGCGCCTACAATGAGCAGTTCTTC.

The rearrangement links TRBV7-2 to TRBJ2-1, with D uncertain. The V end lost 4 bases, the J end lost 15 bases, and 19 bases lay between the germline ends. Germline V gives CDR1 SGHTA, CDR2 FQGNSA. The CDR3 is made up of 13 amino acids. CDR3 protein: CASSWNQVGRPFF. The CDR3 bases are TGTGCCAGCAGCTGGAATCAAGTGGGCAGGCCGTTCTTC. Variable domain in full (rest from reference TRBV7-2 and TRBJ2-1): GAGVSQSPSNKVTEKGKDVELRCDPISGHTALYWYRQSLGQGLEFLIYFQGNSAPDKSGLPSDRFSAERTGGSVSTLTIQRTQQEDSAVYLCASSWNQVGRPFFGPGTRLTVL.

A few counts support this clonotype. J is TRBJ2-1 and V is TRBV14; D is undetermined. V dropped 5 bases and J dropped 3 bases, with 8 bases sitting between them. Germline values: CDR1 SGHDN, CDR2 FVKESK. This CDR3 is built from 13 residues. This CDR3 reads CASSADFYNEQFF. CDR3 bases: TGTGCCAGCAGCGCCGACTTCTACAATGAGCAGTTCTTC.

By its share, this clonotype is medium-sized. This sequence joins TRBV7-9 and TRBJ1-4; D perhaps matches TRBD1 (5 bases). Per germline, CDR1 SEHNR and CDR2 FQNEAQ (reference sequence). Between the trimmed V and J ends, which lost 8 bases and 8 bases, there was a span of 18 bases. The CDR3 is 14 amino acids. CDR3 nucleotide sequence: TGTGCCAGCTACGAGGGCAGGGTTGGCGAAAAACTGTTTTTT. This encodes CASYEGRVGEKLFF.

This clonotype was counted a single time. V and J are TRBV10-2 and TRBJ1-4, with D unclear. Trimming cost V 4 bases and J 6 bases, with 9 bases left between them. This CDR3 comprises 13 residues. Germline-derived CDR1 and CDR2 are WSHSY and SAAADI. In DNA form, the CDR3 reads TGCGCCAGCAGTGGAAGTCCGGATGAAAAACTGTTTTTT. It is translated as CASSGSPDEKLFF.

The chain uses TRBV6-1 and TRBJ2-3, with D perhaps matching TRBD1 (5 bases). The J call may be wrong; the DNA end is better matched by TRBJ2-7. CDR3 size: 10 residues. Germline V gives CDR1 MNHNS, CDR2 SASEGT. The DNA for the CDR3 is TGTGCCAGCAGGGGGCGCGAGCAGTACTTC. Translating gives CASRGREQYF.

This clonotype occurred many times. The gene calls are TRBV27 and TRBJ2-7; TRBD1 might be the D (6 bases). Germline V gives CDR1 MNHEY, CDR2 SMNVEV (reference sequence). The V and J ends lost 2 bases and 1 base respectively, with 12 bases between them. This CDR3 contains 15 residues. In DNA form, the CDR3 reads TGTGCCAGCAGTTTACTGACCGGGACATCCTACGAGCAGTACTTC. This codes for CASSLLTGTSYEQYF.